These T cell receptor beta chains were read from a single sample in a study of cytomegalovirus exposure and HLA in healthy donors. The method was immunoSEQ multiplex PCR; TCRdb's version includes in-frame clones alone and lacks a portion of them. The sample holds approximately 150,000 clones, approximately 80% seen once. Sequenced input: PBMCs. The source is a woman in her thirties in good health and CMV-seropositive. Both conserved end residues are part of each CDR3. Fields, in order: J gene, V gene, D gene, clone size, CDR3 protein, CDR3 DNA. A D gene is named only where the DNA matches it firmly. The listing skips clone size in some rows; elsewhere it reads once, few, many or a size class.

>TRBJ1-4|TRBV29-1|TRBD1|-
CSVTGATNEKLFF
TGCAGCGTGACAGGGGCAACTAATGAAAAACTGTTTTTT
>TRBJ1-3|TRBV27|-|-
CASSSRHFSGNTIYF
TGTGCCAGCAGTTCCCGACACTTCTCTGGAAACACCATATATTTT
>TRBJ2-5|TRBV18|-|-
CASSPQGGYQETQYF
TGTGCCAGCTCACCACAGGGGGGGTACCAAGAGACCCAGTACTTC
>TRBJ2-1|TRBV20-1|-|-
CSARRNEQFF
TGCAGTGCTAGACGGAATGAGCAGTTCTTC
>TRBJ2-3|TRBV6-4|-|-
CASSSGLQGSRPDTQYF
TGTGCCAGCAGTTCCGGGTTGCAGGGGTCTCGTCCAGATACGCAGTATTTT
>TRBJ2-1|TRBV5-1|-|-
CASSLVGGSYNEQFF
TGCGCCAGCAGCTTGGTAGGGGGTTCCTACAATGAGCAGTTCTTC
>TRBJ2-7|TRBV21-1|-|few
CASRDRGREADEQYF
TGTGCCAGCAGGGACAGGGGGCGCGAGGCGGACGAGCAGTACTTC
>TRBJ1-6|TRBV5-1|-|-
CASSLYNSPLHF
TGCGCCAGCAGCCTATATAATTCACCCCTCCACTTT
>TRBJ1-5|TRBV6-4|-|few
CASSEGWGGNQPQHF
TGTGCCAGCAGTGAGGGTTGGGGGGGGAATCAGCCCCAGCATTTT
>TRBJ1-5|TRBV4-3|-|-
CASSSGNQPQHF
TGCGCCAGCAGCTCGGGGAATCAGCCCCAGCATTTT
>TRBJ2-7|TRBV20-1|-|-
CSASRQFEQYF
TGCAGTGCTAGTCGACAGTTCGAGCAGTACTTC
>TRBJ2-7|TRBV5-6|TRBD1|once
CASRKGAGEQYF
TGTGCCAGCAGAAAGGGGGCAGGCGAGCAGTACTTC
>TRBJ2-5|TRBV6-5|TRBD1|-
CASSVTGKGRTQYF
TGTGCCAGCAGTGTGACAGGGAAGGGCCGGACCCAGTACTTC
>TRBJ1-2|TRBV7-9|-|-
CASSSGIGYTF
TGTGCCAGCAGCTCGGGGATCGGCTACACCTTC
>TRBJ1-4|TRBV6-1|-|-
CASSEAYRARVRNEKLFF
TGTGCCAGCAGTGAAGCCTACAGGGCGCGGGTCCGTAATGAAAAACTGTTTTTT
>TRBJ1-2|TRBV27|-|once
CASRPTLYYGYTF
TGTGCCAGCAGGCCTACCTTGTACTATGGCTACACCTTC
>TRBJ2-7|TRBV28|-|-
CASSYTSEGQGYEQYF
TGTGCCAGCAGCTATACCTCGGAGGGCCAGGGCTACGAGCAGTACTTC
>TRBJ1-2|TRBV10-3|TRBD1|-
CAISEGTGLGYTF
TGTGCCATCAGTGAGGGGACAGGTCTTGGCTACACCTTC
>TRBJ2-7|TRBV27|-|-
CASSLGQGIYEQYF
TGTGCCAGCAGTTTAGGGCAGGGGATATACGAGCAGTACTTC
>TRBJ1-4|TRBV27|-|-
CASRSGGGNEKLFF
TGTGCCAGCAGGTCGGGGGGAGGGAATGAAAAACTGTTTTTT
>TRBJ1-2|TRBV6-4|-|-
CASSDAINYGYTF
TGTGCCAGCAGTGACGCGATTAACTATGGCTACACCTTC
>TRBJ1-2|TRBV7-3|-|few
CASSLDLYYGYTF
TGTGCCAGCAGCTTAGATCTATACTATGGCTACACCTTC
>TRBJ1-1|TRBV25-1|-|-
CASSGLSTEAFF
TGTGCCAGCAGTGGGCTTTCCACTGAAGCTTTCTTT
>TRBJ1-4|TRBV2|-|-
CASRTDTANEKLFF
TGTGCCAGCCGGACGGACACAGCTAATGAAAAACTGTTTTTT
>TRBJ1-3|TRBV4-1|TRBD1|-
CASSLLQGTGNTIYF
TGCGCCAGCAGCCTTTTACAGGGGACGGGAAACACCATATATTTT
>TRBJ1-4|TRBV19|-|-
CASSIMAGLGEKLFF
TGTGCCAGTAGTATTATGGCAGGGTTAGGGGAAAAACTGTTTTTT
>TRBJ2-3|TRBV2|-|-
CASSEMGAGHRDTQYF
TGTGCCAGCAGTGAAATGGGGGCTGGACACAGAGATACGCAGTATTTT
>TRBJ1-1|TRBV10-3|TRBD1|few
CATTPGTGGGNTEAFF
TGTGCCACCACACCCGGGACAGGGGGCGGAAACACTGAAGCTTTCTTT
>TRBJ2-6|TRBV29-1|TRBD1|-
CSVVLQGAGANVLTF
TGCAGCGTCGTACTACAGGGGGCTGGGGCCAACGTCCTGACTTTC
>TRBJ1-2|TRBV29-1|TRBD1|-
CSVDGTGGKGYTF
TGCAGCGTTGATGGGACAGGGGGCAAGGGCTACACCTTC
>TRBJ1-5|TRBV5-6|-|-
CASSIGGLAQHF
TGTGCCAGCAGCATCGGAGGACTGGCACAGCATTTT
>TRBJ2-5|TRBV10-3|-|-
CAISESTRRGGETQYF
TGTGCCATCAGTGAGTCGACTCGTAGGGGAGGAGAGACCCAGTACTTC
>TRBJ2-5|TRBV7-8|-|-
CASVSESYQETQYF
TGTGCCAGCGTCTCGGAGAGCTACCAAGAGACCCAGTACTTC
>TRBJ2-1|TRBV19|-|-
CASSIGVDYLKSSYNEQFF
TGTGCCAGTAGTATTGGGGTAGACTACCTAAAAAGCTCCTACAATGAGCAGTTCTTC
>TRBJ2-5|TRBV7-9|TRBD1|once
CASSLLWDRETQYF
TGTGCCAGCAGCCTCCTTTGGGACAGAGAGACCCAGTACTTC
>TRBJ1-2|TRBV5-4|-|-
CASWRGVGYGYTF
TGTGCCAGCTGGAGGGGCGTCGGATATGGCTACACCTTC
>TRBJ2-5|TRBV9|TRBD2|-
CASSVEGLGRGETQYF
TGTGCCAGCAGCGTAGAGGGTCTCGGGAGGGGAGAGACCCAGTACTTC
>TRBJ2-7|TRBV29-1|-|-
CSAEGDGSTYEQYF
TGCAGCGCCGAGGGGGACGGGTCTACCTACGAGCAGTACTTC
>TRBJ2-7|TRBV6-5|-|-
CASSYRQRGDYEQYF
TGTGCCAGCAGTTACCGGCAGCGCGGAGACTACGAGCAGTACTTC
>TRBJ1-2|TRBV7-8|-|-
CASTTLRVNGYTF
TGTGCCAGCACCACTCTCAGGGTAAATGGCTACACCTTC
>TRBJ2-7|TRBV2|TRBD1|-
CASSGGTGIHEQYF
TGTGCCAGCAGTGGGGGGACAGGGATACACGAGCAGTACTTC
>TRBJ1-1|TRBV19|-|-
CASSIGRGNTEAFF
TGTGCCAGTAGTATAGGGCGGGGTAACACTGAAGCTTTCTTT